This T cell receptor beta chain was found in a study of cytomegalovirus exposure and HLA in healthy donors. The PCR was carried out with 60 Vbeta primers and 13 Jbeta primers. Produced via immunoSEQ multiplex PCR; TCRdb's table is partial and in-frame only. In the table there are approximately 110,000 clones, less than 80% of which are singletons. Study results and caveats: In most subjects, TCR beta sequences reportedly gave accurate predictions of HLA-A and HLA-B alleles. The likely origin of a cluster of highly shared sequence variants was a sequencing artifact.

Turning to this clone: Its antigen remains unidentified. At one boundary the junction diverges from the germline segment, which might be a read error.

This CDR3 has 13 amino acids. Germline V gene data show CDR1 as SSHAT and CDR2 as FNYEAQ (reference sequence). This rearrangement joins TRBV7-7 to TRBJ2-1, with unresolved D. This receptor was taken from a woman aged 45-65 years in good health and CMV-seropositive. The source material was PBMCs. DNA of the CDR3: TGTGCTAGCAGCTTAGCTCCCGGCAATGAGCAGTTCTTC. Its translation: CASSLAPGNEQFF. Complete variable domain (other parts from reference TRBV7-7 and TRBJ2-1): GAGVSQSPRYKVTKRGQDVTLRCDPISSHATLYWYQQALGQGPEFLTYFNYEAQPDKSGLPSDRFSAERPEGSISTLTIQRTEQRDSAMYRCASSLAPGNEQFFGPGTRLTVL.